The T cell receptor (beta chain) described here comes from a study of T cell changes during pregnancy in multiple sclerosis. Germline assignment: CDR1 MNHEY and CDR2 SVGAGI. Trimming pared 7 bases from V and 6 bases from J, leaving 19 bases between. This CDR3 spans 14 amino acids. This table comes from immunoSEQ multiplex PCR, and its TCRdb copy is limited to in-frame clones, with some not included. The sample lists some 44,000 clones; approximately 92% were seen once. This clone appeared a single time. The chain carries TRBV6-5 and TRBJ2-7, with D possibly being TRBD2 (6 bases). The sample consisted of CD4+ T cells from peripheral blood mononuclear cells, taken before pregnancy. The sequence came from a female donor with multiple sclerosis, enrolled in a pregnancy study. DNA for the CDR3: TGTGCCAGCAAAGAGGTTTTACTAGCTGGCGAGCAGTACTTC. Residues: CASKEVLLAGEQYF.